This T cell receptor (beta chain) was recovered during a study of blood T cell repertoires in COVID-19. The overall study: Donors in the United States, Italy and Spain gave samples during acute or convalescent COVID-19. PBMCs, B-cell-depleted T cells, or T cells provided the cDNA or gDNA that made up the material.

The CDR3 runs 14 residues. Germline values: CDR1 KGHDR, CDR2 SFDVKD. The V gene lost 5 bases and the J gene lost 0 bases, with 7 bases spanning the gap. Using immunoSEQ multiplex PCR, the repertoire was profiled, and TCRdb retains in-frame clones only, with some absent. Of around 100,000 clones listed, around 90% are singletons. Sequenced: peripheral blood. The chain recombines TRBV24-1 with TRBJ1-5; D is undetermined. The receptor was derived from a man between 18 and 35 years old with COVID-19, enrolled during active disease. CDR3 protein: CATSGQDSNQPQHF. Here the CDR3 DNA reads TGTGCCACCAGTGGACAAGATAGCAATCAGCCCCAGCATTTT.